This T cell receptor beta chain was captured in a study of identical twins. Notes on the study in general: Beta clonotypes that were abundant in cord blood contained fewer insertions, a pattern absent from memory repertoires. Among monozygotic twins, out-of-frame TCR alpha sharing exceeded what models predicted. Twin-shared out-of-frame alpha sequences showed excess low generation probability. Among beta out-of-frame sequences, excess sharing between twins appeared weaker.

TCRdb recomputed calls from the 5' RACE reads with MiXCR, one row per CDR3 protein. The sample yields approximately 470,000 distinct CDR3 sequences, 11% to 15% seen once. As concerns this clonotype: Its specificity is unknown.

V lost 5 bases to trimming and J lost 1 base; unmatched junction nucleotides: 1. The germline gives CDR1 DFQATT, CDR2 SNEGSKA (reference sequence). The CDR3 has 12 amino acids. A further study also used this sample, focusing on yellow fever vaccine responses in identical twins.

This clonotype was sampled from a woman aged 18-29 years in good health. The chain recombines TRBV20-1 with TRBJ1-1, with TRBD1 matching 7 bases. The sequenced material came from CD4+ T cells sorted from blood. The CDR3 protein is CSAQGGNTEAFF. As DNA, the CDR3 is TGCAGTGCTCAGGGGGGGAACACTGAAGCTTTCTTT.